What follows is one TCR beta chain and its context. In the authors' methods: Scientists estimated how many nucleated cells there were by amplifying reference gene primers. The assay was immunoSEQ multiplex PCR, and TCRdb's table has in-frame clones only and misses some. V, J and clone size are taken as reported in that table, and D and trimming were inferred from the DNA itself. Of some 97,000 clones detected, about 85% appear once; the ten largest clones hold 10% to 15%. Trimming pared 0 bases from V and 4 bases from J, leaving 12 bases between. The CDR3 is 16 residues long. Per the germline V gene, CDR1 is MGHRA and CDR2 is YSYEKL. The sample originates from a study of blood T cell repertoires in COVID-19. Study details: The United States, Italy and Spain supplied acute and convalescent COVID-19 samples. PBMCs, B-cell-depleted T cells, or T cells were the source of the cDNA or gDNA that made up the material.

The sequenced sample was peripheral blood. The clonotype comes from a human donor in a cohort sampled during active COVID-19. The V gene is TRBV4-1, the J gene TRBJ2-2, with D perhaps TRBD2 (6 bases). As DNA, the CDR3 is TGCGCCAGCAGCCAAGAGTGGAGGGAGGCCACCGGGGAGCTGTTTTTT. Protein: CASSQEWREATGELFF.